These 29 T cell receptor beta chains were all obtained from the same sample, sequenced in a study of monozygotic twins with inflammatory bowel disease. After re-calling the 5' RACE reads, TCRdb lists one entry per CDR3 protein, DNA absent. The listing records about 440,000 distinct CDR3 sequences. Sequenced sample: blood. Source of these receptors: a human donor with ulcerative colitis or Crohn's disease, or a healthy co-twin of an affected twin (not recorded which).

J is TRBJ2-2 and V is TRBV10-3; lacking DNA, the TRBD1 call made by TCRdb goes unchecked. This CDR3 spans 16 amino acids. Germline values: CDR1 ENHRY, CDR2 SYGVKD. The CDR3 loop is CAISESKGGSHGELFF.

This rearrangement joins TRBV7-2 to TRBJ2-6. The CDR3 extends over 15 amino acids. Germline CDR1 SGHTA, CDR2 FQGNSA. The CDR3 loop reads CASSLDQLKENVLTF.

The V and J genes are TRBV6-6 and TRBJ2-2; TCRdb selects TRBD1, and the lack of DNA leaves this call unchecked. The germline CDR1 and CDR2 sequences are MNHNY and SVGAGI (reference sequence). The CDR3 consists of 14 residues. CDR3 sequence: CASSRPPGPGELFF.

The chain carries TRBV5-1 and TRBJ2-2; TCRdb proposes TRBD1, but this gene call is untestable without DNA. Germline V CDR1 and CDR2: SGHRS, YFSETQ. The CDR3 sequence is 14 residues long. CDR3: CASSPGQGPGELFF.

V gene TRBV20-1 combines with J gene TRBJ2-4; TCRdb returns TRBD1, unconfirmable since there is no DNA. Germline-derived CDR1 and CDR2 are DFQATT and SNEGSKA (reference sequence). This CDR3 is 15 amino acids long. The CDR3 spells CSAGHGAGSGDIQYF.

The V and J genes are TRBV5-1 and TRBJ2-1; checking the TCRdb D call of TRBD1 is not possible without DNA. The CDR3 spans 15 residues. Germline V lookup: CDR1 SGHRS, CDR2 YFSETQ. The CDR3 here is CASSNPGGPYNEQFF.

The chain has TRBV3-1 and TRBJ1-1; as DNA is missing, the TRBD1 call by TCRdb cannot be tested. The CDR3 spans 15 residues. Germline-derived CDR1 and CDR2 are LGHDT and YNNKEL (reference sequence). The CDR3 region is CASSQRDRGNTEAFF. Combining the CDR3 with reference TRBV3-1 and TRBJ1-1 gives the whole variable domain DTAVSQTPKYLVTQMGNDKSIKCEQNLGHDTMYWYKQDSKKFLKIMFSYNNKELIINETVPNRFSPKSPDKAHLNLHINSLELGDSAVYFCASSQRDRGNTEAFFGQGTRLTVV.

CDR3 sequence: CASSLWGGGNEQFF. This chain joins TRBV12-3 or TRBV12-4 and TRBJ2-1; TCRdb's assignment of TRBD2 cannot be checked, as there is no DNA. CDR3 size: 14 residues.

The gene calls are TRBV20-1 and TRBJ2-5; TCRdb reports TRBD2, a call that lacks DNA to check it against. From germline, CDR1 is DFQATT and CDR2 SNEGSKA (reference sequence). The CDR3 loop spans 14 amino acids. This CDR3 reads CSARTSGGKETQYF.

This chain joins TRBV7-2 and TRBJ1-1; as DNA is missing, the TRBD1 call by TCRdb cannot be tested. The CDR3 is made up of 13 amino acids. Germline-derived CDR1 and CDR2 are SGHTA and FQGNSA. The CDR3 sequence is CASSRPGVTEAFF. Looking up the rest from reference TRBV7-2 and TRBJ1-1 gives the full variable domain: GAGVSQSPSNKVTEKGKDVELRCDPISGHTALYWYRQSLGQGLEFLIYFQGNSAPDKSGLPSDRFSAERTGGSVSTLTIQRTQQEDSAVYLCASSRPGVTEAFFGQGTRLTVV.

The chain combines TRBV11-2 with TRBJ1-4; TCRdb's D call of TRBD1 is untestable without DNA. The CDR3 is made up of 17 amino acids. Germline V gene data show CDR1 as SGHAT and CDR2 as FQNNGV. Here the CDR3 reads CASSPRYTGGSNEKLFF.

This chain links TRBV28 with TRBJ1-5. The CDR3 is 15 amino acids. Germline V gives CDR1 MDHEN, CDR2 SYDVKM. The CDR3 region is CASSLFREEGQPQHF.

This rearrangement joins TRBV19 to TRBJ2-1; TCRdb's assignment of TRBD2 cannot be checked, as there is no DNA. Germline V CDR1 and CDR2: LNHDA, SQIVND (reference sequence). There are 16 residues in the CDR3. The CDR3 loop is CASTQGLAGTYNEQFF.

The chain combines TRBV12-5 with TRBJ2-1; TCRdb indicates TRBD1, and absent DNA this call remains unverified. Germline-derived CDR1 and CDR2 are LGHNT and FRNRAP. The CDR3 sequence is 15 residues long. The CDR3 protein is CASVPRQGSYNEQFF.

The chain combines TRBV29-1 with TRBJ2-7; with no DNA, the TCRdb D assignment of TRBD1 cannot be verified. The CDR3 runs 12 residues. Per the germline V gene, CDR1 is SQVTM and CDR2 is ANQGSEA. Here the CDR3 reads CSVGDDSYEQYF.

This chain uses TRBV7-2 with TRBJ2-3; the D call from TCRdb, TRBD2, cannot be confirmed without DNA. There are 16 residues in the CDR3. CDR1 is SGHTA and CDR2 is FQGNSA in the germline V gene. The CDR3 sequence is CASSLARGASTDTQYF.

This rearrangement joins TRBV10-3 to TRBJ1-6; TCRdb picks TRBD1, but there is no DNA to check that call. The germline V gene has CDR1 ENHRY and CDR2 SYGVKD. This CDR3 spans 14 amino acids. The chain's CDR3 is CAISPSLANSPLHF.

This chain connects TRBV28 to TRBJ2-1; TCRdb's D gene call, TRBD1, goes unchecked for lack of DNA. The CDR3 sequence is 15 residues long. The germline V gene has CDR1 MDHEN and CDR2 SYDVKM. This CDR3 reads CASSSDRVSYNEQFF.

The chain recombines TRBV6-5 with TRBJ2-7; the D gene TCRdb calls, TRBD1, cannot be checked with no DNA. The germline V gene has CDR1 MNHEY and CDR2 SVGAGI. This CDR3 contains 13 residues. The CDR3 reads CASSSWGGYEQYF.

This chain uses TRBV5-1 with TRBJ2-3; TCRdb selects TRBD2, and the lack of DNA leaves this call unchecked. Germline values: CDR1 SGHRS, CDR2 YFSETQ. CDR3 size: 19 residues. This chain's CDR3 is CASSSPPSGIPEGEDTQYF.

The chain carries TRBV7-2 and TRBJ2-3; TCRdb lists TRBD1, though no DNA is available to test this call. This CDR3 has 14 amino acids. The germline gives CDR1 SGHTA, CDR2 FQGNSA. The CDR3 region is CASSLMGQGNTQYF. The full variable domain, in which reference TRBV7-2 and TRBJ2-3 provide the parts outside the CDR3, is GAGVSQSPSNKVTEKGKDVELRCDPISGHTALYWYRQSLGQGLEFLIYFQGNSAPDKSGLPSDRFSAERTGGSVSTLTIQRTQQEDSAVYLCASSLMGQGNTQYFGPGTRLTVL.

This rearrangement joins TRBV28 to TRBJ1-3. This CDR3 is built from 14 residues. The germline gives CDR1 MDHEN, CDR2 SYDVKM. The CDR3: CASSLGHSGNTIYF. Based on the CDR3 plus reference TRBV28 and TRBJ1-3, the full variable domain is DVKVTQSSRYLVKRTGEKVFLECVQDMDHENMFWYRQDPGLGLRLIYFSYDVKMKEKGDIPEGYSVSREKKERFSLILESASTNQTSMYLCASSLGHSGNTIYFGEGSWLTVV.

The V gene is TRBV18, the J gene TRBJ2-7; TCRdb selects TRBD2, and the lack of DNA leaves this call unchecked. Germline V CDR1 and CDR2: KGHSH, LQKENI. The length of the CDR3 is 14 residues. CDR3 protein: CASSPRSPGGEQYF.

The chain employs TRBV28 and TRBJ2-3; TCRdb picks TRBD1, but there is no DNA to check that call. Germline values: CDR1 MDHEN, CDR2 SYDVKM. CDR3 length equals 15 residues. CDR3 sequence reads: CASRPQGVGTDTQYF.

The chain is built from TRBV7-9 and TRBJ2-3; as DNA is missing, the TRBD1 call by TCRdb cannot be tested. Germline CDR1 SEHNR, CDR2 FQNEAQ (reference sequence). This CDR3 region has 15 residues. CDR3 region: CASSWIDPGTDTQYF.

The chain joins TRBV20-1 to TRBJ1-4; as DNA is missing, the TRBD1 call by TCRdb cannot be tested. This CDR3 region has 13 residues. CDR1 and CDR2 from the germline V gene are DFQATT and SNEGSKA (reference sequence). The CDR3 loop is CSASTTGPEKLFF.

The chain has TRBV20-1 and TRBJ1-4; with no DNA, the TCRdb D assignment of TRBD1 cannot be verified. This CDR3 is built from 15 residues. CDR1 is DFQATT and CDR2 is SNEGSKA in the germline V gene (reference sequence). The CDR3 region is CSARDRGGDNEKLFF.

The chain couples TRBV10-3 to TRBJ2-2; TCRdb's assignment of TRBD1 cannot be checked, as there is no DNA. This CDR3 is built from 15 residues. Looked up from germline, CDR1 is ENHRY and CDR2 is SYGVKD. The CDR3 loop is CATGKGAFDTGELFF.

The chain joins TRBV20-1 to TRBJ2-5; TCRdb's D call, TRBD1, is unchecked because there is no DNA. Germline V CDR1 and CDR2: DFQATT, SNEGSKA (reference sequence). The length of the CDR3 is 12 residues. The CDR3 spells CSAGGGSETQYF.